One sample yielded the 27 T cell receptor beta chains listed below, sequenced in a study of shared clonotypes between healthy human individuals. Generated by immunoSEQ multiplex PCR, the TCRdb table keeps only in-frame clones and is missing some. The table has around 650,000 clones, 95% to 97% seen once. CD45RO-negative, CCR7-selected cells formed the naive CD8 fraction, which excluded terminally differentiated effector memory CD45RA+ cells. The sample comprised naive CD8+ T cells sorted from blood. The receptors stem from a woman aged 25 to 39 in good health.

The V gene is TRBV7-9, the J gene TRBJ1-1, with a tentative D call TRBD1 (5 bases). The V gene lost 0 bases and the J gene lost 4 bases, with 12 bases spanning the gap. This CDR3 has 15 residues. Germline CDR1 reads SEHNR; CDR2 reads FQNEAQ (reference sequence). The CDR3: CASSLAQGGGTEAFF. In nucleotides, the CDR3 is TGTGCCAGCAGCTTAGCGCAGGGTGGAGGCACTGAAGCTTTCTTT.

This chain connects TRBV27 to TRBJ2-1; TRBD1 agrees at 7 bases. The CDR3 is 14 residues long. V gave up 0 bases and J gave up 7 bases; unmatched junction bases: 3. Germline V gene data show CDR1 as MNHEY and CDR2 as SMNVEV (reference sequence). CDR3 sequence (DNA): TGTGCCAGCAGTTTATCGGGACAGCCTAATGAGCAGTTCTTC. Translating it yields CASSLSGQPNEQFF.

The chain combines TRBV2 with TRBJ1-2; tentative D call: TRBD1 (6 bases). The germline V gene has CDR1 SNHLY and CDR2 FYNNEI. Trimming pared 6 bases from V and 8 bases from J, leaving 13 bases between. There are 12 residues in the CDR3. The CDR3 DNA is TGTGCCAGCAGGGGCCCGGGGGGCGGCTACACCTTC. Translated: CASRGPGGGYTF.

V gene TRBV7-9 combines with J gene TRBJ1-5; no clear D. This CDR3 is 12 amino acids long. The ends were cut back, 1 base at V and 6 bases at J, with 4 bases in the middle. The V gene's germline CDR1 is SEHNR and CDR2 FQNEAQ (reference sequence). As DNA, the CDR3 is TGTGCCAGCAGCTTAGGGTTTCAGCCCCAGCATTTT. Its translation: CASSLGFQPQHF.

A note on this clone: The sample carries other DNA sequences with the same CDR3. The chain carries TRBV27 and TRBJ1-5; weak D call: TRBD1 (5 bases). The CDR3 loop spans 13 amino acids. Deletions cut 3 bases from V and 5 bases from J, with 8 bases between. Germline CDR1 reads MNHEY; CDR2 reads SMNVEV (reference sequence). This CDR3 reads CASSFSGDQPQHF. In DNA, the CDR3 is TGTGCCAGCAGTTTTTCGGGGGATCAGCCCCAGCATTTT.

This clone occurred once. The CDR3 reads CATRDRATGQPQHF. CDR3 nucleotides: TGTGCCACTCGGGACAGGGCGACAGGTCAGCCCCAGCATTTT. The chain recombines TRBV7-8 with TRBJ1-5; 9 nucleotides line up with TRBD1. The V segment lost 10 bases and the J segment 6 bases; nucleotides outside the gene matches: 10. CDR3 length: 14 residues. Germline-derived CDR1 and CDR2 are SGHVS and FQNEAQ. The full variable domain, rest sourced from reference TRBV7-8 and TRBJ1-5, is GAGVSQSPRYKVAKRGQDVALRCDPISGHVSLFWYQQALGQGPEFLTYFQNEAQLDKSGLPSDRFFAERPEGSVSTLKIQRTQQEDSAVYLCATRDRATGQPQHFGDGTRLSIL.

V usage is TRBV7-6 and J usage is TRBJ2-7; 7 bases agree with TRBD1. J gave up 3 bases and V 5 bases, and 7 bases lay outside the gene matches. CDR3 size: 14 residues. Germline lookup yields CDR1 SGHVS and CDR2 FNYEAQ. CDR3 coding DNA: TGTGCCAGCAGCCGGGGACAGACCTACTACGAGCAGTACTTC. Translating gives CASSRGQTYYEQYF.

The V call is TRBV28, the J call TRBJ1-1, with D maybe TRBD1 (5 bases). Germline CDR1 reads MDHEN; CDR2 reads SYDVKM. V lost 5 bases, J lost 0 bases, and 10 bases lay in between. This CDR3 has 14 residues. The CDR3 DNA reads as TGTGCCAGCAGTCCAGGACATCTGAACACTGAAGCTTTCTTT. This gives the protein CASSPGHLNTEAFF. Filled out from reference TRBV28 and TRBJ1-1, the complete variable domain reads DVKVTQSSRYLVKRTGEKVFLECVQDMDHENMFWYRQDPGLGLRLIYFSYDVKMKEKGDIPEGYSVSREKKERFSLILESASTNQTSMYLCASSPGHLNTEAFFGQGTRLTVV.

The chain couples TRBV27 to TRBJ1-5; 8 bases fit TRBD1. Germline V lookup: CDR1 MNHEY, CDR2 SMNVEV (reference sequence). The CDR3 runs 13 residues. Trimming removed 10 bases from V and 7 bases from J; junction bases left unmatched: 9. The CDR3 DNA reads as TGTGCCACCTCGGACAGGGATGGGCAGCCCCAGCATTTT. This sequence encodes CATSDRDGQPQHF.

The CDR3 spells CASSLDGRDTDTQYF. CDR3 nucleotide sequence: TGTGCCAGCAGCTTGGACGGACGGGACACAGATACGCAGTATTTT. This rearrangement joins TRBV5-8 to TRBJ2-3; possibly TRBD2 for D (5 bases). CDR1 and CDR2 (germline): SGHTS, YDEGEE. Trimming removed 0 bases at V and 2 bases at J, with 10 bases between. The length of the CDR3 is 15 residues.

Remarks on this clone: In the same sample, other DNA sequences code for this CDR3. The V and J genes are TRBV27 and TRBJ2-7; D remains unclear. Looked up from germline, CDR1 is MNHEY and CDR2 is SMNVEV (reference sequence). The CDR3 contains 13 residues. V was trimmed by 3 bases and J by 1 base, leaving 7 bases between them. The CDR3 protein is CASSLGGSYEQYF. CDR3 bases: TGTGCCAGCAGTTTGGGCGGATCCTACGAGCAGTACTTC.

The chain recombines TRBV14 with TRBJ2-7, with D possibly called TRBD1 or TRBD2 (5 bases each). The CDR3 has 14 amino acids. V was cut by 1 base and J by 6 bases, with 13 bases left in between. Germline CDR1 SGHDN, CDR2 FVKESK. Here the CDR3 reads CASSQVFGAGEQYF. CDR3 in DNA: TGTGCCAGCAGCCAAGTGTTCGGGGCGGGCGAGCAGTACTTC.

About this clone: This sample also contains other DNA sequences that code for the same CDR3. The gene calls are TRBV7-9 and TRBJ2-1; D not resolved. The CDR3 sequence is 11 residues long. Trimming stripped 5 bases from V and 8 bases from J, with 7 bases between. Germline CDR1 and CDR2: SEHNR and FQNEAQ (reference sequence). The CDR3 loop is CASSRPDEQFF. The CDR3 nucleotides are TGTGCCAGCAGCCGACCTGATGAGCAGTTCTTC.

The chain is built from TRBV27 and TRBJ2-1, with 8 nucleotides matching TRBD2. J was trimmed by 12 bases and V by 5 bases; bases with no gene match: 12. Germline V gene sequence: CDR1 MNHEY, CDR2 SMNVEV (reference sequence). The CDR3 is 14 residues long. The CDR3 DNA follows: TGTGCCAGCAGTACCGGGACTAGTCCGCCGAGGCAGTTCTTC. It encodes CASSTGTSPPRQFF.

The chain is built from TRBV27 and TRBJ2-7; 10 nucleotides match TRBD2. Germline V gene sequence: CDR1 MNHEY, CDR2 SMNVEV (reference sequence). V shed 5 bases and J 3 bases; nucleotides not matched to a gene: 19. The CDR3 is 19 amino acids. The CDR3 DNA reads TGTGCCAGCAGTCAACGACTAGCGGGTATAAAATGGTCGTTCTACGAGCAGTACTTC. It yields the protein CASSQRLAGIKWSFYEQYF.

The sample holds one count of this clone. V usage is TRBV6-1 and J usage is TRBJ2-1; D remains ambiguous. Trimming took off 7 bases at V and 14 bases at J, with 12 bases between the two ends. The CDR3 sequence is 10 residues long. CDR1 MNHNS and CDR2 SASEGT come from the germline V gene. Written as DNA, the CDR3 is TGTGCCAGCAAAGGACCCGAGGAGTTCTTC. Translation: CASKGPEEFF.

In regard to this clone: The junction departs from germline at one end; a sequencing error may be responsible. Other DNA sequences in the sample encode the same CDR3. The rearrangement links TRBV11-2 to TRBJ2-4; D not certain. The CDR3 extends over 14 amino acids. Germline lookup yields CDR1 SGHAT and CDR2 FQNNGV. The CDR3 reads CASSLVGSQNIQYF. CDR3 sequence (DNA): TGTGCTAGCAGCTTAGTAGGGTCTCAAAACATTCAGTACTTC.

The table lists this clone with a few counts. J is TRBJ1-4 and V is TRBV5-6, with D tentatively TRBD1 (5 bases). V lost 0 bases and J lost 10, with 10 bases in between. This CDR3 contains 13 residues. Germline V gene sequence: CDR1 SGHDT, CDR2 YYEEEE. CDR3 in amino acids: CASSLVGEGKLFF. The CDR3 DNA reads TGTGCCAGCAGCTTGGTAGGGGAGGGAAAACTGTTTTTT.

The chain recombines TRBV27 with TRBJ2-7, with a possible D match to TRBD2 (6 bases). Germline loops: CDR1 MNHEY, CDR2 SMNVEV (reference sequence). V lost 0 bases and J 5 bases, leaving 14 bases between the germline ends. CDR3 length: 15 residues. The CDR3 DNA sequence: TGTGCCAGCAGTTTATCCCAGGAGGGATCCCACGAGCAGTACTTC. Protein product: CASSLSQEGSHEQYF.

This clone was seen a few times. The chain couples TRBV7-9 to TRBJ1-5, with no clear D. This CDR3 contains 14 residues. V lost 1 base and J lost 5, with 9 bases in between. Germline assignment: CDR1 SEHNR and CDR2 FQNEAQ (reference sequence). DNA for the CDR3: TGTGCCAGCAGCTTAGAAGGTGCGTATCAGCCCCAGCATTTT. Its translation is CASSLEGAYQPQHF.

The chain uses TRBV19 and TRBJ2-2; D unclear. Germline loops: CDR1 LNHDA, CDR2 SQIVND (reference sequence). The length of the CDR3 is 15 residues. V was shortened by 6 bases and J by 7 bases, with 18 bases between the two germline ends. The CDR3 loop is CASRLGAIGGGELFF. The CDR3 DNA follows: TGTGCCAGTAGACTCGGAGCAATCGGTGGCGGGGAGCTGTTTTTT. Full variable domain (outside the CDR3, taken from reference TRBV19 and TRBJ2-2): DGGITQSPKYLFRKEGQNVTLSCEQNLNHDAMYWYRQDPGQGLRLIYYSQIVNDFQKGDIAEGYSVSREKKESFPLTVTSAQKNPTAFYLCASRLGAIGGGELFFGEGSRLTVL.

The chain couples TRBV27 to TRBJ2-4, with 8 positions matching TRBD1. The CDR3 is 17 amino acids. Unmatched junction bases numbered 8, after V lost 4 bases and J lost 0 bases. CDR1 MNHEY and CDR2 SMNVEV come from the germline V gene (reference sequence). The CDR3 DNA reads as TGTGCCAGCAGTTCGCGACAGGGGTGGGAAGCCAAAAACATTCAGTACTTC. Translated, it gives CASSSRQGWEAKNIQYF.

The chain combines TRBV7-8 with TRBJ2-7; 8 bases are shared with TRBD2. Unmatched junction bases numbered 10, after V lost 5 bases and J lost 1 base. Germline CDR1 SGHVS, CDR2 FQNEAQ. CDR3 size: 16 residues. In nucleotides, the CDR3 is TGTGCCAGCAGCCAATCAGACAGCGGGAGTTCCTACGAGCAGTACTTC. It codes for CASSQSDSGSSYEQYF.

The chain has TRBV9 and TRBJ1-4, with 7 bases matching TRBD1. The V and J ends lost 0 bases and 2 bases, in that order; junction bases with no gene match: 1. This CDR3 spans 15 amino acids. CDR1 and CDR2 from the germline V gene are SGDLS and YYNGEE. Here the CDR3 DNA reads TGTGCCAGCAGCGTAGGGGGACAGACTAATGAAAAACTGTTTTTT. Its translation is CASSVGGQTNEKLFF.

The V and J genes are TRBV27 and TRBJ2-2; TRBD2 aligns across 7 bases. Germline CDR1 reads MNHEY; CDR2 reads SMNVEV (reference sequence). This CDR3 spans 15 amino acids. The V segment lost 3 bases and the J segment 0 bases; nucleotides outside the gene matches: 1. The CDR3 sequence: CASSFAGANTGELFF. DNA for the CDR3: TGTGCCAGCAGTTTCGCGGGGGCGAACACCGGGGAGCTGTTTTTT.

V usage is TRBV27 and J usage is TRBJ2-7, with TRBD2 matching over 11 bases. The CDR3 extends over 15 amino acids. Germline CDR1 is MNHEY and CDR2 is SMNVEV (reference sequence). After removal of 7 bases from V and 1 base from J, the junction contained 6 bases not matched to a gene. The CDR3 is CASKSGLAASYEQYF. The CDR3 DNA sequence: TGTGCCAGCAAGTCGGGACTAGCGGCGTCCTACGAGCAGTACTTC.

In regard to this clone: Its ends do not fully match the called genes, so a read error is possible. The V gene is TRBV18, the J gene TRBJ2-7; tentative D call: TRBD2 (6 bases). CDR1 KGHSH and CDR2 LQKENI come from the germline V gene. This CDR3 contains 16 residues. The CDR3 DNA reads as TGTGCCAGCCGACAAAATCGCGGGGCGACCGGGGTGGGCCTTGCTTTC. This gives the protein CASRQNRGATGVGLAF.